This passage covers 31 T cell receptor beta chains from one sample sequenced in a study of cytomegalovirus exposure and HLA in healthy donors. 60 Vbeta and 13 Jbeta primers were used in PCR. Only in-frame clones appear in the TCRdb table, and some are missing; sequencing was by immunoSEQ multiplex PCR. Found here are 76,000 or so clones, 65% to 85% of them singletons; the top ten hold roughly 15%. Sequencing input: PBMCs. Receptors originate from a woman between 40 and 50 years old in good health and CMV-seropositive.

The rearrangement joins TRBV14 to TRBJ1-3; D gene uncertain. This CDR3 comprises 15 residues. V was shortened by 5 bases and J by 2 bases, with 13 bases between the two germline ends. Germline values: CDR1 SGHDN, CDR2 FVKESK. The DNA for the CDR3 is TGTGCCAGCAGCTCGGAGATACTGCCTGGAAACACCATATATTTT. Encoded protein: CASSSEILPGNTIYF. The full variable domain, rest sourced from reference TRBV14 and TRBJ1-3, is EAGVTQFPSHSVIEKGQTVTLRCDPISGHDNLYWYRRVMGKEIKFLLHFVKESKQDESGMPNNRFLAERTGGTYSTLKVQPAELEDSGVYFCASSSEILPGNTIYFGEGSWLTVV.

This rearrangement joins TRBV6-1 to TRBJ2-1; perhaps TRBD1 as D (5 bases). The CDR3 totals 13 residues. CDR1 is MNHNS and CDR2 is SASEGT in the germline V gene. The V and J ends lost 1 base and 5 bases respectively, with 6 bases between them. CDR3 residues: CASSEVRDNEQFF. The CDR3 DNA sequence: TGTGCCAGCAGTGAAGTCAGGGACAATGAGCAGTTCTTC.

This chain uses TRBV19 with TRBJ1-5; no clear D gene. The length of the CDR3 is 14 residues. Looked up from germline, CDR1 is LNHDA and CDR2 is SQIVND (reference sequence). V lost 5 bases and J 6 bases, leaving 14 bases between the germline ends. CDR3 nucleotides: TGTGCCAGTAGTGGAGACTCGGTGTTTCAGCCCCAGCATTTT. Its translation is CASSGDSVFQPQHF.

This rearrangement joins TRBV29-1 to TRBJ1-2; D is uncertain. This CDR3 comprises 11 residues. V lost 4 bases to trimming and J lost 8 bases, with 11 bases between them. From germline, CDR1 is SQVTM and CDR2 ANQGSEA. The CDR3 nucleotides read TGCAGCGTTGGGGCGGGGATAGGCTACACCTTC. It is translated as CSVGAGIGYTF.

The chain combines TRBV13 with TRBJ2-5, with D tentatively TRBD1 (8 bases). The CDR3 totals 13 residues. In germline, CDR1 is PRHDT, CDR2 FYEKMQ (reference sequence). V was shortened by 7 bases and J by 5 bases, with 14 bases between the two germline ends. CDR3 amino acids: CASNAQGGETQYF. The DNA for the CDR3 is TGTGCCAGCAACGCACAGGGGGGGGAGACCCAGTACTTC.

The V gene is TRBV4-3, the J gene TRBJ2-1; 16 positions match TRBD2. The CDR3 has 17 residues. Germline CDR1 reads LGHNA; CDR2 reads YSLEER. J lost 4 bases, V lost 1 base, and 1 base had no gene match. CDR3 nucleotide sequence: TGCGCCAGCAGCCAAGGGGGACTAGCGGGGGGGTACAATGAGCAGTTCTTC. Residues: CASSQGGLAGGYNEQFF.

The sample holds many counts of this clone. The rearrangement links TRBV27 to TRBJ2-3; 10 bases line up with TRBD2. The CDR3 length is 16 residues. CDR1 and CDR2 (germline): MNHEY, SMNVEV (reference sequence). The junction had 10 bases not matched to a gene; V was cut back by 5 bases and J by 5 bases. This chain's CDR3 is CASSPLEAGGIDTQYF. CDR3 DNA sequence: TGTGCCAGCAGTCCCCTGGAAGCGGGAGGGATAGATACGCAGTATTTT.

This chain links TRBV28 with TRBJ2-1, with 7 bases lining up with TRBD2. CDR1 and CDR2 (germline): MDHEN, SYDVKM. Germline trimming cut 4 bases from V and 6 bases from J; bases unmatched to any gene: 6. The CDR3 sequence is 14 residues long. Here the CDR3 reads CASSWGVAGNEQFF. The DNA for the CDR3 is TGTGCCAGCAGTTGGGGGGTAGCGGGCAATGAGCAGTTCTTC.

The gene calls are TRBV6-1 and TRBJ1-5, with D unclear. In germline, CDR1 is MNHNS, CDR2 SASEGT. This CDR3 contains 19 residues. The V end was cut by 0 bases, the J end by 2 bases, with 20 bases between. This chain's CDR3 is CASSEALRGLLLGNQPQHF. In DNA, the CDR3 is TGTGCCAGCAGTGAAGCGCTTCGAGGCCTTCTGTTAGGCAATCAGCCCCAGCATTTT.

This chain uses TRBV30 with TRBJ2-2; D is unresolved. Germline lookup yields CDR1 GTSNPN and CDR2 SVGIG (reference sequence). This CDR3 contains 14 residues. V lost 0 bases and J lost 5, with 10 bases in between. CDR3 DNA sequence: TGTGCCTGGAGTGTATTGGTAGCTACCGGGGAGCTGTTTTTT. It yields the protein CAWSVLVATGELFF.

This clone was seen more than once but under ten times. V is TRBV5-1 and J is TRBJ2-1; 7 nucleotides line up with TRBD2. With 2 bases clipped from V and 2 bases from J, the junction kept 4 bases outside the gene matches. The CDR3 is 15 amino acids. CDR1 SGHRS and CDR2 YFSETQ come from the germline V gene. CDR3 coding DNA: TGCGCCAGCAGCTTCCTAGCGGAGGCCTACAATGAGCAGTTCTTC. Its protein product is CASSFLAEAYNEQFF.

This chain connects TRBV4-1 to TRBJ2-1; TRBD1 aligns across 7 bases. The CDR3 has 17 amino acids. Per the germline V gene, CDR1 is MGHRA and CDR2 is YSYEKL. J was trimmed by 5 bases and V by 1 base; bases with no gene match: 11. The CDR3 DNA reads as TGCGCCAGCAGCCAAGGGAGAAACAGGGGATCAAACAATGAGCAGTTCTTC. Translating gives CASSQGRNRGSNNEQFF.

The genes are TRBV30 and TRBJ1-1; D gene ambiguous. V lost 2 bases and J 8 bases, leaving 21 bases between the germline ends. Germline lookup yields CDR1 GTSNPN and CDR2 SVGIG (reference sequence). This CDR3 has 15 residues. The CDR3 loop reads CAWSRVGGSLSEAFF. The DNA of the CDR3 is TGTGCCTGGAGTAGGGTCGGCGGGTCTTTATCAGAAGCTTTCTTT.

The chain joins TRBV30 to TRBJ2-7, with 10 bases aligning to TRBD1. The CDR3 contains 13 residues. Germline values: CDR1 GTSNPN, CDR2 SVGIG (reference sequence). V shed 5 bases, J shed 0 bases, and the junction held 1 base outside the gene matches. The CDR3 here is CAWWTGGSYEQYF. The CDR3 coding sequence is TGTGCCTGGTGGACAGGGGGCTCCTACGAGCAGTACTTC.

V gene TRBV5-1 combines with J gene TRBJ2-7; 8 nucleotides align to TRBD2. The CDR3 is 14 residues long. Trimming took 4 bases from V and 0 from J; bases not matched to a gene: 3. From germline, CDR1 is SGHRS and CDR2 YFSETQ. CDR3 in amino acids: CASSTSGVSYEQYF. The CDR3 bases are TGCGCCAGCAGCACTAGCGGAGTCTCCTACGAGCAGTACTTC. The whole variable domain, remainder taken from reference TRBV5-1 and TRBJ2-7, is KAGVTQTPRYLIKTRGQQVTLSCSPISGHRSVSWYQQTPGQGLQFLFEYFSETQRNKGNFPGRFSGRQFSNSRSEMNVSTLELGDSALYLCASSTSGVSYEQYFGPGTRLTVT.

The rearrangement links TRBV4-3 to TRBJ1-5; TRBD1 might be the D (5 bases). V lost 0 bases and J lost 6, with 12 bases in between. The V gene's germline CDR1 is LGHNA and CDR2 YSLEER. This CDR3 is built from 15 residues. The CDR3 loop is CASSQDLGAGQPQHF. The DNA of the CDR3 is TGCGCCAGCAGCCAAGATTTAGGGGCAGGTCAGCCCCAGCATTTT.

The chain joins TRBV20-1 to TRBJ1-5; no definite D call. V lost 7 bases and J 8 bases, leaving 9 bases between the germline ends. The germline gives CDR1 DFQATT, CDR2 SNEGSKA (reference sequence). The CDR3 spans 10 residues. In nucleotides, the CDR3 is TGCAGTGTCTCTTTAGAGCCCCAGCATTTT. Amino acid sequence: CSVSLEPQHF.

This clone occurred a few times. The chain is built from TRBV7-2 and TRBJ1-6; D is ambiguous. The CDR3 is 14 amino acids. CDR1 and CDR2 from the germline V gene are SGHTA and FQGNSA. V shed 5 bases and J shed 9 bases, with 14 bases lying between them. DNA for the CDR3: TGTGCCAGCAGCCCTTCGTCGAGAGGTTCACCCCTCCACTTT. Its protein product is CASSPSSRGSPLHF.

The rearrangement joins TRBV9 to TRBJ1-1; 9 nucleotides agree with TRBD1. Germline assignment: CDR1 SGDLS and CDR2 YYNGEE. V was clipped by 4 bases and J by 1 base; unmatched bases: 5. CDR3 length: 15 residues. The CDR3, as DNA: TGTGCCAGCAGCCCTAGACAGGGGGAGAACACTGAAGCTTTCTTT. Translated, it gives CASSPRQGENTEAFF.

The DNA of the CDR3 is TGTGCCAGCAGCCGGATGACTAGTGATAGCGATGAGCAGTTCTTC. This codes for CASSRMTSDSDEQFF. The chain joins TRBV6-4 to TRBJ2-1; D is possibly TRBD2 (6 bases). Between the trimmed V and J ends, which lost 6 bases and 8 bases, there was a span of 20 bases. The CDR3 totals 15 residues. The germline CDR1 and CDR2 sequences are MRHNA and SNTAGT.

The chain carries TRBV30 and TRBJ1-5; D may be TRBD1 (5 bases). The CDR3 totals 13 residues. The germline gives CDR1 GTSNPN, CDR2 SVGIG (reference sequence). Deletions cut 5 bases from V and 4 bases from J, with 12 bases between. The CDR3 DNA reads TGTGCCTGGGGAAGGGGTTGGAATCAGCCCCAGCATTTT. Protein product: CAWGRGWNQPQHF.

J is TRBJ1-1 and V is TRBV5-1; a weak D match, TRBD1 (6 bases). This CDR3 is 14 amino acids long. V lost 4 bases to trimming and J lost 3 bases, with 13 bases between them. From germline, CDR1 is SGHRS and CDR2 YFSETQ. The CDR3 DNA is TGCGCCAGCAGCACGGACAGAATTCACACTGAAGCTTTCTTT. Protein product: CASSTDRIHTEAFF. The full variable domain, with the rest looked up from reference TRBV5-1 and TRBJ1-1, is KAGVTQTPRYLIKTRGQQVTLSCSPISGHRSVSWYQQTPGQGLQFLFEYFSETQRNKGNFPGRFSGRQFSNSRSEMNVSTLELGDSALYLCASSTDRIHTEAFFGQGTRLTVV.

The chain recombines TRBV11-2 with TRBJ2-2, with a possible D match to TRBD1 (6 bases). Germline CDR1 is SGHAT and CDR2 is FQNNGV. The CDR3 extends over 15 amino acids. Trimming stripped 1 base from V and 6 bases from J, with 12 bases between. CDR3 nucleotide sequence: TGTGCCAGCAGCTTAGCAGGGGTCGCGGCCGGGGAGCTGTTTTTT. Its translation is CASSLAGVAAGELFF.

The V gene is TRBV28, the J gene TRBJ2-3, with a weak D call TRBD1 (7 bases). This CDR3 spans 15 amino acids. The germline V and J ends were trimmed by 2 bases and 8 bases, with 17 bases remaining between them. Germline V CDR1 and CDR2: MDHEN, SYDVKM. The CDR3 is CASSLTLQGGSTQYF. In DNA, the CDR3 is TGTGCCAGCAGTTTAACTCTGCAGGGGGGTAGTACGCAGTATTTT.

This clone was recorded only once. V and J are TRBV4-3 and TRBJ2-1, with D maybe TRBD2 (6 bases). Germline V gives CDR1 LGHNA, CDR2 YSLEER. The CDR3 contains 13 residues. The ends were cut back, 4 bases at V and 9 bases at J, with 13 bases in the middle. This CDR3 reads CASSPGSRGEQFF. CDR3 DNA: TGCGCCAGCAGCCCCGGGAGTAGGGGTGAGCAGTTCTTC.

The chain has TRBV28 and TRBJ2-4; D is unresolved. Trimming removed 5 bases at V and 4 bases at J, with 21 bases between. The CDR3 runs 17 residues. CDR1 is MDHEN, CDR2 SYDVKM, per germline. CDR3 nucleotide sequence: TGTGCCAGCAGTGTCGGCGGCGGCTTCGGGTCTAAAAACATTCAGTACTTC. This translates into CASSVGGGFGSKNIQYF.

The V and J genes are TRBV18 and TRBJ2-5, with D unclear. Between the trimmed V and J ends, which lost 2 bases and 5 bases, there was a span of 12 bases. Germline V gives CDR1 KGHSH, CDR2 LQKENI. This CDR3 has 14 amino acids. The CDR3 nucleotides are TGTGCCAGCTCACCAGATCATGGTGGCGAGACCCAGTACTTC. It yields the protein CASSPDHGGETQYF. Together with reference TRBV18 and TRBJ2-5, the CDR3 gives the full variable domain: NAGVMQNPRHLVRRRGQEARLRCSPMKGHSHVYWYRQLPEEGLKFMVYLQKENIIDESGMPKERFSAEFPKEGPSILRIQQVVRGDSAAYFCASSPDHGGETQYFGPGTRLLVL.

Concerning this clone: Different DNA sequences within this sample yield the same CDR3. In DNA, the CDR3 is TGTGCCAGCAGCTTAGGGGACAGGGGGCACGGTGAGCAGTTCTTC. This sequence encodes CASSLGDRGHGEQFF. This chain uses TRBV7-9 with TRBJ2-1, with 12 positions matching TRBD1. The trim removed 1 base at V and 9 bases at J, leaving 4 bases unmatched. This CDR3 comprises 15 residues. Germline V gives CDR1 SEHNR, CDR2 FQNEAQ (reference sequence).

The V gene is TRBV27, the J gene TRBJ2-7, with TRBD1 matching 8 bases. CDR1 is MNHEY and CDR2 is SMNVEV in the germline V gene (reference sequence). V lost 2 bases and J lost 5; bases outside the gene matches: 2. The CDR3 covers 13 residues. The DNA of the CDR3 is TGTGCCAGCAGTTTAGGGACAGGAGACGAGCAGTACTTC. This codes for CASSLGTGDEQYF.

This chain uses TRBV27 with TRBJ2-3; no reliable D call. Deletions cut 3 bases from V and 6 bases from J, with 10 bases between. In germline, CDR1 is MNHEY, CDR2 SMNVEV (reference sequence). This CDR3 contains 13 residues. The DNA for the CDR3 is TGTGCCAGCAGTTTTCGATTCGGGGATACGCAGTATTTT. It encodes CASSFRFGDTQYF.

This CDR3 is CASSGLEGEAFF. The DNA of the CDR3 is TGTGCCAGCAGCGGGCTCGAGGGAGAAGCTTTCTTT. The gene calls are TRBV11-3 and TRBJ1-1; D uncertain. The CDR3 sequence is 12 residues long. CDR1 and CDR2 (germline): SGHNT, YENEEA. V was cut by 5 bases and J by 8 bases, with 12 bases left in between.